These 32 T cell receptor beta chains came from one sample sequenced in a study of blood T cells in healthy people across ages. The authors ran a second PCR of about 7 to 12 cycles using a sample-barcoded 5' primer and a J-beta primer mix. Each CDR3 protein is one row after TCRdb ran MiXCR on the 5' RACE reads. The sample yields over 600,000 distinct CDR3 sequences, about 47% seen once. The sequenced material came from blood. These receptors were taken from an elderly man in good health.

The genes are TRBV24-1 and TRBJ2-3; possible D gene TRBD1, 6 bases. CDR1 and CDR2 from the germline V gene are KGHDR and SFDVKD. Trimming took 4 bases from V and 6 from J, leaving 7 bases between them. This CDR3 has 12 amino acids. The CDR3 reads CATSEGADTQYF. In DNA, the CDR3 is TGTGCCACCAGTGAGGGGGCTGATACGCAGTATTTT.

This clonotype occurred a few times. CDR3 residues: CASSTRSQSTDTQYF. Here the CDR3 DNA reads TGCGCCAGCAGCACCCGGTCCCAAAGCACAGATACGCAGTATTTT. This chain joins TRBV5-1 and TRBJ2-3, with no clear D. V was pared by 4 bases and J by 0 bases, with 12 bases between. The CDR3 is 15 residues long. Germline CDR1 reads SGHRS; CDR2 reads YFSETQ.

About this clonotype: An end of the junction does not agree with germline; a read error may underlie this. This chain connects TRBV4-3 to TRBJ2-7, with TRBD2 matching 9 bases. Germline V gives CDR1 LGHNA, CDR2 YSLEER. This CDR3 comprises 15 residues. CDR3 protein: CASRQDNSGSYEQYF. In nucleotides, the CDR3 is TGCGCCAGCAGACAAGATAATAGCGGGAGCTACGAGCAGTACTTC.

V gene TRBV25-1 combines with J gene TRBJ2-1, with TRBD1 as a possible D gene (6 bases). The CDR3 length is 15 residues. Trimming took 4 bases from V and 5 from J, leaving 15 bases between them. The germline V gene encodes CDR1 MGHDK and CDR2 SYGVNS. The chain's CDR3 is CASSGRGRGHNEQFF. The CDR3, as DNA: TGTGCCAGCAGTGGGCGAGGCAGGGGCCACAATGAGCAGTTCTTC.

This clonotype was found a few times. The genes are TRBV12-3 or TRBV12-4 and TRBJ1-1; the D gene is possibly TRBD1 (6 bases). Trimming pared 5 bases from V and 3 bases from J, leaving 10 bases between. This CDR3 spans 13 amino acids. CDR3 residues: CASSPTGHTEAFF. CDR3 nucleotide sequence: TGTGCCAGCAGTCCTACAGGGCACACTGAAGCTTTCTTT.

At least ten counts were recorded for this clonotype. The chain is built from TRBV30 and TRBJ2-1; the D call may be TRBD1 or TRBD2 (6 bases each). V lost 1 base and J 6 bases, leaving 16 bases between the germline ends. The CDR3 extends over 15 amino acids. Germline V gene data show CDR1 as GTSNPN and CDR2 as SVGIG (reference sequence). The CDR3 loop reads CAWSAGDGGPNEQFF. The CDR3, as DNA: TGTGCCTGGAGTGCAGGGGACGGGGGACCCAATGAGCAGTTCTTC. Variable domain in full (rest from reference TRBV30 and TRBJ2-1): SQTIHQWPATLVQPVGSPLSLECTVEGTSNPNLYWYRQAAGRGLQLLFYSVGIGQISSEVPQNLSASRPQDRQFILSSKKLLLSDSGFYLCAWSAGDGGPNEQFFGPGTRLTVL.

The table lists this clonotype with a few counts. The chain has TRBV18 and TRBJ2-1; no reliable D call. Germline V lookup: CDR1 KGHSH, CDR2 LQKENI. The length of the CDR3 is 13 residues. V lost 0 bases and J 6 bases, leaving 6 bases between the germline ends. The CDR3 spells CASSPPSLNEQFF. The CDR3 coding sequence is TGTGCCAGCTCACCACCGTCCCTCAATGAGCAGTTCTTC.

The chain recombines TRBV12-3 or TRBV12-4 with TRBJ2-3; perhaps TRBD2 as D (5 bases). V gave up 3 bases and J gave up 2 bases, with 12 bases separating them. This CDR3 is built from 15 residues. CDR3 DNA sequence: TGTGCCAGCAGTTTCGAACTAGAGGTCACAGATACGCAGTATTTT. This translates into CASSFELEVTDTQYF.

The gene calls are TRBV28 and TRBJ2-6, with 8 positions matching TRBD1. This CDR3 is built from 18 residues. The V and J ends lost 2 bases and 4 bases, in that order; junction bases with no gene match: 10. Germline loops: CDR1 MDHEN, CDR2 SYDVKM. CDR3 sequence (DNA): TGTGCCAGCAGTTTACATAGCGGAACAGGGGGGGGGGCCAACGTCCTGACTTTC. This codes for CASSLHSGTGGGANVLTF.

This chain uses TRBV6-5 with TRBJ1-1, with D possibly TRBD1 on 5 matching bases. The germline V and J ends were trimmed by 5 bases and 4 bases, with 14 bases remaining between them. CDR3 size: 14 residues. Germline V gene data show CDR1 as MNHEY and CDR2 as SVGAGI. CDR3 bases: TGTGCCAGCAGTGGGGCGGGGTTGGCCACTGAAGCTTTCTTT. As protein: CASSGAGLATEAFF.

The V gene is TRBV5-4, the J gene TRBJ2-4; the D call may be TRBD1 or TRBD2 (5 bases each). Trimming left V 4 bases short and J 0 bases short, with 17 bases between. The CDR3 spans 17 residues. Germline CDR1 reads SGHNT; CDR2 reads YYREEE (reference sequence). The DNA for the CDR3 is TGTGCCAGCAGCCCACCCGGGACCGATTTAGCCAAAAACATTCAGTACTTC. Protein: CASSPPGTDLAKNIQYF.

This chain links TRBV7-2 with TRBJ1-2; TRBD1 matches 7 bases. The CDR3 runs to 15 residues. The trim removed 3 bases at V and 0 bases at J, leaving 4 bases unmatched. CDR1 is SGHTA, CDR2 FQGNSA, per germline. The CDR3 loop reads CASSFDRETNYGYTF. For the CDR3, the DNA is TGTGCCAGCAGCTTCGACAGGGAAACTAACTATGGCTACACCTTC.

The genes are TRBV6-5 and TRBJ1-1; no definite D call. V lost 3 bases and J lost 4, with 6 bases in between. Germline CDR1 reads MNHEY; CDR2 reads SVGAGI. This CDR3 comprises 12 residues. DNA for the CDR3: TGTGCCAGCAGTTATATGGGCACTGAAGCTTTCTTT. It codes for CASSYMGTEAFF.

This chain uses TRBV7-9 with TRBJ2-1, with 7 nucleotides matching TRBD1. Germline V CDR1 and CDR2: SEHNR, FQNEAQ (reference sequence). The CDR3 contains 13 residues. Trimming at V came to 9 bases and at J to 4 bases, leaving 6 bases not matched to a gene. DNA of the CDR3: TGTGCCAGTCAAGACAGGGTTTACAATGAGCAGTTCTTC. Protein sequence: CASQDRVYNEQFF.

CDR3 in amino acids: CSVVTGRNYEQFF. CDR3 DNA sequence: TGCAGCGTTGTAACAGGGAGGAATTATGAGCAGTTCTTC. The gene calls are TRBV29-1 and TRBJ2-1; the D call may be TRBD1 or TRBD2 (6 bases each). The germline CDR1 and CDR2 sequences are SQVTM and ANQGSEA. The CDR3 runs to 13 residues. Trimming shortened V by 4 bases and J by 8 bases, and 15 bases separated the two germline ends.

About this clonotype: This may be a read error: a much more frequent sequence differs by one nucleotide. The chain carries TRBV12-3 or TRBV12-4 and TRBJ2-6, with 7 bases matching TRBD1. The CDR3 is 15 residues long. The CDR3 DNA reads TGTGCCAGCAGCCGTTCGGGTGAGGGGGCCAACGTCCTGAATTTC. Amino acid sequence: CASSRSGEGANVLNF.

As regards this clonotype: Just one base apart from a much larger clone, this may be a read error. This rearrangement joins TRBV7-2 to TRBJ2-7; TRBD2 matches at 8 bases. V shed 4 bases and J 6 bases; nucleotides not matched to a gene: 5. Per germline, CDR1 SGHTA and CDR2 FQGNSA. This CDR3 region has 13 residues. As DNA, the CDR3 is TGTGCCAGCAGCTCCCGACGGGGGGGCGAGCAGTACTTC. It encodes CASSSRRGGEQYF.

The chain combines TRBV12-3 or TRBV12-4 with TRBJ1-1, with TRBD1 as a possible D gene (5 bases). Trimming shortened V by 3 bases and J by 5 bases, and 22 bases separated the two germline ends. The CDR3 is 17 amino acids. The CDR3 protein is CASSFPGAGRGYTEAFF. Written as DNA, the CDR3 is TGTGCCAGCAGTTTTCCCGGGGCAGGGCGGGGTTATACTGAAGCTTTCTTT.

This sequence joins TRBV6-1 and TRBJ1-6; the D is unclear. Germline V lookup: CDR1 MNHNS, CDR2 SASEGT. The CDR3 covers 14 residues. The V gene lost 0 bases and the J gene lost 13 bases, with 13 bases spanning the gap. Here the CDR3 DNA reads TGTGCCAGCAGTGAAGCGGCAGCGCGGAGGCCCCTCCACTTT. Residues: CASSEAAARRPLHF.

This clonotype came up many times. The chain combines TRBV20-1 with TRBJ2-7, with a weak D call TRBD2 (5 bases). Germline V lookup: CDR1 DFQATT, CDR2 SNEGSKA (reference sequence). CDR3 size: 13 residues. V was shortened by 2 bases and J by 2 bases, with 10 bases between the two germline ends. The CDR3 sequence: CSARLGVTYEQYF. In DNA form, the CDR3 reads TGCAGTGCTAGACTCGGGGTCACCTACGAGCAGTACTTC.

The chain recombines TRBV27 with TRBJ2-2, with D possibly being TRBD2 (5 bases). The germline V gene encodes CDR1 MNHEY and CDR2 SMNVEV (reference sequence). The CDR3 covers 16 residues. With 2 bases removed from V and 0 bases from J, the gap between germline ends came to 10 bases. CDR3 DNA sequence: TGTGCCAGCAGTTTACCTAGCCCCCCGAACACCGGGGAGCTGTTTTTT. Translating it yields CASSLPSPPNTGELFF.

This clonotype was seen more than once but under ten times. V is TRBV7-2 and J is TRBJ2-3, with 9 nucleotides matching TRBD2. This CDR3 contains 15 residues. Germline CDR1 and CDR2: SGHTA and FQGNSA. The trim removed 7 bases at V and 3 bases at J, leaving 8 bases unmatched. This chain's CDR3 is CASILSGSETDTQYF. Written as DNA, the CDR3 is TGTGCCAGCATCCTTAGCGGGAGTGAAACAGATACGCAGTATTTT.

The V and J genes are TRBV9 and TRBJ2-7; D is possibly TRBD2 (6 bases). Trimming removed 4 bases from V and 3 bases from J, with 17 bases in between. The CDR3 has 15 amino acids. From germline, CDR1 is SGDLS and CDR2 YYNGEE. The CDR3 is CASSPRLVGVYEQYF. The CDR3 DNA sequence: TGTGCCAGCAGCCCCAGACTAGTGGGTGTCTACGAGCAGTACTTC.

The rearrangement links TRBV7-8 to TRBJ2-3, with 7 positions matching TRBD2. The CDR3 has 17 amino acids. The germline V gene has CDR1 SGHVS and CDR2 FQNEAQ. Trimming cost V 5 bases and J 0 bases; bases outside gene matches: 11. The DNA of the CDR3 is TGTGCCAGCAGCGGGGGGGGGAGAGGGAAAAGCACAGATACGCAGTATTTT. Encoded protein: CASSGGGRGKSTDTQYF.

Details on this clonotype: This clone may be a read error of a much larger clone one base away. This chain links TRBV7-2 with TRBJ2-3; D possibly corresponds to TRBD2 (5 bases). The CDR3 has 15 amino acids. The germline V gene has CDR1 SGHTA and CDR2 FQGNSA. The DNA of the CDR3 is TGTGCCAGCAGCTTACTACTAGGTAGCACAGAGACGCAGTATTTT. Translation: CASSLLLGSTETQYF.

The chain recombines TRBV18 with TRBJ2-4; 7 bases match TRBD2. The DNA end lines up better with TRBJ2-7; the J call may be wrong. CDR3 size: 16 residues. Germline CDR1 and CDR2: KGHSH and LQKENI. This CDR3 reads CASSPEGRAGPYEQYF. CDR3 coding DNA: TGTGCCAGCTCACCAGAGGGACGAGCGGGACCATACGAGCAGTACTTC.

The CDR3 DNA follows: TGTGCCAGCAGTTCCAATTTCAGAGCGGGAGTTGGCCAGGATACGCAGTATTTT. This codes for CASSSNFRAGVGQDTQYF. V and J are TRBV28 and TRBJ2-3; 8 bases are shared with TRBD2. V trimming: 4 bases; J trimming: 6 bases; junction bases outside the gene matches: 18. The CDR3 sequence is 18 residues long. Germline V gene lookup returns CDR1 MDHEN and CDR2 SYDVKM.

In its sample, this clonotype was seen a few times. V gene TRBV12-3 or TRBV12-4 combines with J gene TRBJ2-7; D possibly corresponds to TRBD1 (6 bases). Trimming cost V 4 bases and J 0 bases, with 10 bases left between them. This CDR3 comprises 14 residues. CDR3 coding DNA: TGTGCCAGCAGTTCACAGGGTCCCTCCTACGAGCAGTACTTC. Residues: CASSSQGPSYEQYF.

There are a few counts of this clonotype. The V call is TRBV20-1, the J call TRBJ2-3, with TRBD2 identical over 13 bases. Germline V CDR1 and CDR2: DFQATT, SNEGSKA (reference sequence). This CDR3 has 14 residues. J lost 3 bases, V lost 6 bases, and 3 bases had no gene match. CDR3 bases: TGCAGTGCGCCGACTAGCGGGAGGACAGATACGCAGTATTTT. This gives the protein CSAPTSGRTDTQYF.

This clonotype was observed a few times. Germline is not matched at one junction end, which may reflect a read error. The rearrangement joins TRBV6-2 or TRBV6-3 to TRBJ2-1; D gene uncertain. CDR1 and CDR2 (germline): MNHEY, SVGEGT. This CDR3 is 14 amino acids long. CDR3 residues: CASSDSSNGNEQFF. DNA of the CDR3: TGTGCCAGCAGTGACTCGAGCAACGGGAATGAGCAGTTCTTC.

This clonotype was recorded at least ten times. This rearrangement joins TRBV29-1 to TRBJ2-5; 8 nucleotides agree with TRBD2. Germline V gives CDR1 SQVTM, CDR2 ANQGSEA. CDR3 length: 14 amino acids. With 2 bases clipped from V and 1 base from J, the junction kept 3 bases outside the gene matches. The CDR3: CSVEFLAGQETQYF. For the CDR3, the DNA is TGCAGCGTTGAATTTCTAGCGGGCCAAGAGACCCAGTACTTC. Based on the CDR3 plus reference TRBV29-1 and TRBJ2-5, the full variable domain is SAVISQKPSRDICQRGTSLTIQCQVDSQVTMMFWYRQQPGQSLTLIATANQGSEATYESGFVIDKFPISRPNLTFSTLTVSNMSPEDSSIYLCSVEFLAGQETQYFGPGTRLLVL.

Turning to this clonotype: Its ends do not fully match the called genes, so a read error is possible. The J gene is TRBJ2-3, the V gene TRBV14; TRBD2 is a possible D gene (6 bases). The CDR3 totals 14 residues. The germline V gene encodes CDR1 SGHDN and CDR2 FVKESK. This chain's CDR3 is CASRGGIYTDAQYF. The CDR3 bases are TGTGCCAGCAGGGGCGGGATCTACACAGATGCGCAGTATTTT.